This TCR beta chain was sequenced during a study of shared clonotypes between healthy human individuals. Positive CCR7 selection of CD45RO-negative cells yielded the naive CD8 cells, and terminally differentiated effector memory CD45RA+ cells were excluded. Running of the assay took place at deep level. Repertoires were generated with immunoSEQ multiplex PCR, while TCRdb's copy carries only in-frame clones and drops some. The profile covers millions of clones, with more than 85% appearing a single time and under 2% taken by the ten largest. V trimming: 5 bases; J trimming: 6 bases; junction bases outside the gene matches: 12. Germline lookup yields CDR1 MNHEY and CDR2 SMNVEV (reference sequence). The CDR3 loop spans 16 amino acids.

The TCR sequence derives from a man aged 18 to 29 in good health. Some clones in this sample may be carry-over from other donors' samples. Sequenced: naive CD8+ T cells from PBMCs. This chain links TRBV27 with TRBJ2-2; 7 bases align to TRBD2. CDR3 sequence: CASSLRAGWAAGELFF. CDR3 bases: TGTGCCAGCAGTCTTCGAGCGGGATGGGCGGCCGGGGAGCTGTTTTTT.